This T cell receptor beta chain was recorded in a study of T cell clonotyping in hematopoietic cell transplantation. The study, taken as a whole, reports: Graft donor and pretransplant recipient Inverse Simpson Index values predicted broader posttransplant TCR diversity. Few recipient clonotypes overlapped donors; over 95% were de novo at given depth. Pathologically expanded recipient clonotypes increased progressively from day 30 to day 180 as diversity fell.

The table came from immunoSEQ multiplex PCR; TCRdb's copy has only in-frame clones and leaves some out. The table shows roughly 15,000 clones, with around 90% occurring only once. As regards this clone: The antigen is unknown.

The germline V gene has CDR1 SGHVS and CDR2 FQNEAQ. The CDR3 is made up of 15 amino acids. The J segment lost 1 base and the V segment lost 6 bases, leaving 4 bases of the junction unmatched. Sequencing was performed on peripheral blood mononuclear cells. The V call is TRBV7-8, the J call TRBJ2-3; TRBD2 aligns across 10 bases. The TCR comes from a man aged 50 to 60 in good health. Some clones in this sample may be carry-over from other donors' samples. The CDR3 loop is CASSPSGGGTDTQYF. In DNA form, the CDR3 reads TGTGCCAGCAGTCCTAGCGGGGGAGGCACAGATACGCAGTATTTT.